One and the same sample provided the 2 T cell receptor beta chains below, sequenced in a study of blood T cells in healthy people across ages. It was with a sample-barcoded 5' primer and a J-beta primer mix that a second PCR of roughly 7 to 12 cycles was run. MiXCR was run by TCRdb on the 5' RACE reads, yielding one entry per CDR3 protein. The table lists around 1.1 million distinct CDR3 sequences, 35% to 40% of them singletons, with about 12% in the top ten. Sequencing was performed on blood. These receptors all stem from a man between 18 and 35 years old in good health.

This clonotype has more than one count but fewer than ten. V usage is TRBV2 and J usage is TRBJ2-1; 13 bases agree with TRBD2. V lost 7 bases to trimming and J lost 15 bases; unmatched junction nucleotides: 15. Germline V gives CDR1 SNHLY, CDR2 FYNNEI. This CDR3 contains 15 residues. CDR3 amino acids: CASTLRTSGGAPAFF. In DNA form, the CDR3 reads TGTGCCAGCACCTTACGAACTAGCGGGGGGGCGCCGGCGTTCTTC.

Of note for this clonotype: A read error is possible here, since a much larger clone lies one base away. V and J are TRBV12-3 or TRBV12-4 and TRBJ2-3; tentatively, D is TRBD2 (6 bases). V was pared by 7 bases and J by 4 bases, with 21 bases between. The CDR3 has 16 residues. The CDR3 DNA sequence: TGTGCCAGCACTCCGTTTCGGACTATCAGGGCAGATACGCAGTATTTT. Translated: CASTPFRTIRADTQYF.